This TCR beta chain comes out of a study of cytomegalovirus exposure and HLA in healthy donors. Study-wide results and limits: The presence/absence work took it that sequencing depth was about the same across donors.

As concerns this clone: Its antigen is not known. Within the sample, other DNA sequences also encode this same CDR3.

The PCR contained 60 Vbeta and 13 Jbeta primers. Data came from immunoSEQ multiplex PCR; TCRdb stores just in-frame clones and leaves some out. Seen here are 130,000 or so clones, around 77% observed once, and the top ten hold about 1.3%. Though probably carrying unrecorded immune exposures, donors were nominally healthy at sampling. The CDR3 is 15 amino acids. The trim removed 6 bases at V and 4 bases at J, leaving 5 bases unmatched. The germline V gene encodes CDR1 KGHSH and CDR2 LQKENI. The V and J genes are TRBV18 and TRBJ1-5, with 11 bases fitting TRBD1. This clonotype was obtained from a man aged 45-65 years in good health and CMV-seronegative. The sequencing sample was made of PBMCs. CDR3 bases: TGTGCCAGCTCCCCTGGACAGGGGGCGAATCAGCCCCAGCATTTT. Translation gives CASSPGQGANQPQHF.